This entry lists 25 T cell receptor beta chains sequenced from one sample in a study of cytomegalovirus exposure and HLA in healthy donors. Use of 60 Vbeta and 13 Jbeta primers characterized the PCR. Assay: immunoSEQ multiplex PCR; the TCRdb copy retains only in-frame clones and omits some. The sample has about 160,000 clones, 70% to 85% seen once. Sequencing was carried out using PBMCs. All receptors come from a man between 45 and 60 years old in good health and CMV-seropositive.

DNA for the CDR3: TGTGCCAGCAGCTTGGACAGGGACATCGGAGAGACCCAGTACTTC. This codes for CASSLDRDIGETQYF. This rearrangement joins TRBV5-4 to TRBJ2-5, with a weak D call TRBD1 (6 bases). The CDR3 has 15 residues. The ends were cut back, 0 bases at V and 4 bases at J, with 13 bases in the middle. Germline V CDR1 and CDR2: SGHNT, YYREEE (reference sequence).

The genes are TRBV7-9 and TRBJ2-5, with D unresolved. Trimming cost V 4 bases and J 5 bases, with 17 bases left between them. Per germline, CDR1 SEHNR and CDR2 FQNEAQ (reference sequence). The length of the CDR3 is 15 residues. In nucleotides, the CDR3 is TGTGCCAGCAGCTCCGCCAACCTAGAGAAGGAGACCCAGTACTTC. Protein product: CASSSANLEKETQYF.

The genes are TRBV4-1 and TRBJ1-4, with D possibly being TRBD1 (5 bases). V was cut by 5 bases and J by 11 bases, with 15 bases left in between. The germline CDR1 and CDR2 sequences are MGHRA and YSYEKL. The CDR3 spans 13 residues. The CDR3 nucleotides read TGCGCCAGCAGCAGCCGGGGGAATAAGAAACTGTTTTTT. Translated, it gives CASSSRGNKKLFF.

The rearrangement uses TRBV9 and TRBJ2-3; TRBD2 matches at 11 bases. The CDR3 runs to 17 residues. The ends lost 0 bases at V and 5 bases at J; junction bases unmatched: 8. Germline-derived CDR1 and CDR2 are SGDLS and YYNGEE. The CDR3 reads CASSVGVAGGPEDTQYF. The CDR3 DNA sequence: TGTGCCAGCAGCGTAGGGGTAGCGGGGGGGCCTGAAGATACGCAGTATTTT.

This chain's CDR3 is CASSPVGGSYTF. CDR3 sequence (DNA): TGTGCCAGCAGCCCGGTCGGAGGAAGCTACACCTTC. The genes are TRBV7-2 and TRBJ1-2; D is unresolved. The germline V gene has CDR1 SGHTA and CDR2 FQGNSA. The CDR3 sequence is 12 residues long. Between the trimmed V and J ends, which lost 5 bases and 9 bases, there was a span of 13 bases. The complete variable domain, with remaining parts taken from reference TRBV7-2 and TRBJ1-2, reads GAGVSQSPSNKVTEKGKDVELRCDPISGHTALYWYRQSLGQGLEFLIYFQGNSAPDKSGLPSDRFSAERTGGSVSTLTIQRTQQEDSAVYLCASSPVGGSYTFGSGTRLTVV.

The CDR3 DNA sequence: TGTGCCAGCAGCTTCGGCACTGAAGCTTTCTTT. It yields the protein CASSFGTEAFF. J is TRBJ1-1 and V is TRBV11-2; D gene unclear. Looked up from germline, CDR1 is SGHAT and CDR2 is FQNNGV. The ends were cut back, 3 bases at V and 4 bases at J, with 3 bases in the middle. This CDR3 spans 11 amino acids.

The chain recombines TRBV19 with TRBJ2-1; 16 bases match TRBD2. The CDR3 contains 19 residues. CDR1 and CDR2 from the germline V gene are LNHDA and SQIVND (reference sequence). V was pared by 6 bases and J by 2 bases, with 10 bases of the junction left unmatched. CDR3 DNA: TGTGCCAGTAGGCCTATCGGGACTAGCGGGAGGGCCCCCTACAATGAGCAGTTCTTC. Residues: CASRPIGTSGRAPYNEQFF.

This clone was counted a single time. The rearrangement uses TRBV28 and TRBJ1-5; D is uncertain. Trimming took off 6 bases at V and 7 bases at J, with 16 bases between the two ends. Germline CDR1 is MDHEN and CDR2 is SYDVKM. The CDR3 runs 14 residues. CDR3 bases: TGTGCCAGCAGGCCTGACAAGGGAGTACAGCCCCAGCATTTT. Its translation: CASRPDKGVQPQHF.

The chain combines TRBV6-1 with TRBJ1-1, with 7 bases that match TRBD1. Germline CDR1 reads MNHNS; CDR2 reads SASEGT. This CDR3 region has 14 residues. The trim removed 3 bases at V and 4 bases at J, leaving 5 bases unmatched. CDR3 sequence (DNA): TGTGCCAGCAGTGACCGAGGACAGGTCACTGAAGCTTTCTTT. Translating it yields CASSDRGQVTEAFF.

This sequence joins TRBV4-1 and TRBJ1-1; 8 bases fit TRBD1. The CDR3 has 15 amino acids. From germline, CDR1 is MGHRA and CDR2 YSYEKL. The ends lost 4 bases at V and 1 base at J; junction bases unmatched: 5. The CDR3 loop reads CASSPTGATNTEAFF. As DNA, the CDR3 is TGCGCCAGCAGCCCGACAGGGGCCACGAACACTGAAGCTTTCTTT.

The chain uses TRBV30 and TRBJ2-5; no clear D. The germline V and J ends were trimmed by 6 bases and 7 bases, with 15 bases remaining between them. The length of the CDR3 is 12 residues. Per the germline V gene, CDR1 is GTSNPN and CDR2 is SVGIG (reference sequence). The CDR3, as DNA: TGTGCCTGTCACCGTCGTACCGGGACCCAGTACTTC. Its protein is CACHRRTGTQYF.

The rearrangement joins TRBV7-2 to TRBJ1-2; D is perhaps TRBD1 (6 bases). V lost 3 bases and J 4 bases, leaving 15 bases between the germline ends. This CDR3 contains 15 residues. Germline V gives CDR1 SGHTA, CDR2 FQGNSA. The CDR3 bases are TGTGCCAGCAGCTTTCCACAGGGAAGCGGCTATGGCTACACCTTC. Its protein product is CASSFPQGSGYGYTF.

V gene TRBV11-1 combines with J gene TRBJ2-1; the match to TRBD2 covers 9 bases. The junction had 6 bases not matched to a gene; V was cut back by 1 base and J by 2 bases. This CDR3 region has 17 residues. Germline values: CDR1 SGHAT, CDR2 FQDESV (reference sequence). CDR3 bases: TGTGCCAGCAGCTTAGACCTAAGCGGGAGGACCTACAATGAGCAGTTCTTC. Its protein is CASSLDLSGRTYNEQFF. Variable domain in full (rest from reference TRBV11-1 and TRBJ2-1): EAEVAQSPRYKITEKSQAVAFWCDPISGHATLYWYRQILGQGPELLVQFQDESVVDDSQLPKDRFSAERLKGVDSTLKIQPAELGDSAMYLCASSLDLSGRTYNEQFFGPGTRLTVL.

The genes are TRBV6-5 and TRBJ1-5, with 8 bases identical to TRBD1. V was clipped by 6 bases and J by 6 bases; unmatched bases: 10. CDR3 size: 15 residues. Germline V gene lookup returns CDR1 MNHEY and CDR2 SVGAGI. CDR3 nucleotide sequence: TGTGCCAGCAGCCCGATACAGGGGGAGGGTCAGCCCCAGCATTTT. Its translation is CASSPIQGEGQPQHF.

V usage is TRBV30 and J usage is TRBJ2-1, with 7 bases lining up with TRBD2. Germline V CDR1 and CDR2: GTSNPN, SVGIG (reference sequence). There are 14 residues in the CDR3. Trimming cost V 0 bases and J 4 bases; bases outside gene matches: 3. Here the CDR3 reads CAWSVPSGYNEQFF. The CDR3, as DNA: TGTGCCTGGAGTGTACCTAGCGGTTACAATGAGCAGTTCTTC.

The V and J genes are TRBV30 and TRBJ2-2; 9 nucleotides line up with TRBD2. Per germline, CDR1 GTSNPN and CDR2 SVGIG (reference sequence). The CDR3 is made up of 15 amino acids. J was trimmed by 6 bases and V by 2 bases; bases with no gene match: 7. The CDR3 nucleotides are TGTGCCTGGAGTACAGGACTAGCGAGTTCCGGGGAGCTGTTTTTT. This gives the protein CAWSTGLASSGELFF.

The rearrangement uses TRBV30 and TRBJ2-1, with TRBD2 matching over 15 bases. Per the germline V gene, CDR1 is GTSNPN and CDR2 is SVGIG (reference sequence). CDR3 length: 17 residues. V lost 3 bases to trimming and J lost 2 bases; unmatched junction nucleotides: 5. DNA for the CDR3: TGTGCCTGGAGCAGGACTAGCGGGAGGGGTCCCTACAATGAGCAGTTCTTC. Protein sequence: CAWSRTSGRGPYNEQFF.

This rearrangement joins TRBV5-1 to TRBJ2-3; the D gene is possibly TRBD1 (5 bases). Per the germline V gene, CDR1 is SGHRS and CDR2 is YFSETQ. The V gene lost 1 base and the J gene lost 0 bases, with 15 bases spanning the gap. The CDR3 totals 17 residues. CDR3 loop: CASSLSGQGSSTDTQYF. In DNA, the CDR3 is TGCGCCAGCAGCTTGTCCGGCCAGGGCTCTAGCACAGATACGCAGTATTTT.

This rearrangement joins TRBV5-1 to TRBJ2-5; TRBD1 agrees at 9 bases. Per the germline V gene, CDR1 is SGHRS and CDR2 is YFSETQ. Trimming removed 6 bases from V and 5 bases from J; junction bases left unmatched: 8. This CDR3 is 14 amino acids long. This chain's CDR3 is CASKYRGRRETQYF. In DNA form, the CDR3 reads TGCGCCAGCAAATACAGGGGGCGTCGGGAGACCCAGTACTTC.

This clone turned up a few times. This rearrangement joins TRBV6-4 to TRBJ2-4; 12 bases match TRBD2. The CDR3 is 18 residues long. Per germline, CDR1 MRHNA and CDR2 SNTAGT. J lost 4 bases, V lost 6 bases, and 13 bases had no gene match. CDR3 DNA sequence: TGTGCCAGCAGCCCTGGAAAACCTAGCGGGGGGGGTAAAAACATTCAGTACTTC. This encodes CASSPGKPSGGGKNIQYF.

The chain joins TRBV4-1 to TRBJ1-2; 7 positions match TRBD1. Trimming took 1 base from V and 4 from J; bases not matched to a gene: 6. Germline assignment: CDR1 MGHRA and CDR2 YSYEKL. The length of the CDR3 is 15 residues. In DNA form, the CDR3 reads TGCGCCAGCAGCCAAGTACAGGGGTACAGCTATGGCTACACCTTC. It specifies CASSQVQGYSYGYTF.

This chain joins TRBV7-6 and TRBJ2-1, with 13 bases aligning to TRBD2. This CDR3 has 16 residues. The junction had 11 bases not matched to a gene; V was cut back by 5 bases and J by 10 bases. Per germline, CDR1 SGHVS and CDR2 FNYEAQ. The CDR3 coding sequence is TGTGCCAGCAGCGGAAGAGGACTAGCGGGGGTACTGGAGCAGTTCTTC. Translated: CASSGRGLAGVLEQFF.

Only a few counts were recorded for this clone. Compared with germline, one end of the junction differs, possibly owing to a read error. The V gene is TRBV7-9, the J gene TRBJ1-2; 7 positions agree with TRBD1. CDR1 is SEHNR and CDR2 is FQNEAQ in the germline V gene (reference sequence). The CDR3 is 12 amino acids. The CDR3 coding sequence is TGTGCCAGCAGCCGCCCGGGACAGCCGCCCTACTTC. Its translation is CASSRPGQPPYF.

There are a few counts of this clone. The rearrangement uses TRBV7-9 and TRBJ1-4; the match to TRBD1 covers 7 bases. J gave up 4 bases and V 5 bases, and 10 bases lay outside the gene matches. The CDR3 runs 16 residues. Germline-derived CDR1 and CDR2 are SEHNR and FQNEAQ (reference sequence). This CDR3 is CASSLFQGGYNEKLFF. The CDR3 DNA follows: TGTGCCAGCAGCCTCTTCCAGGGGGGCTATAATGAAAAACTGTTTTTT.

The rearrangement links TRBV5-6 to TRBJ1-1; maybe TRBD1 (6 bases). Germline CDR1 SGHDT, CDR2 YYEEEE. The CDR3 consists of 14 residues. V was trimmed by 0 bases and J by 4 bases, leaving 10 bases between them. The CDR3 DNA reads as TGTGCCAGCAGCTTGGCAGGGGAGGGCACTGAAGCTTTCTTT. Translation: CASSLAGEGTEAFF.